This T cell receptor beta chain was captured by sequencing in a study of cytomegalovirus exposure and HLA in healthy donors. General study findings and limits: Accurate prediction of HLA-A and HLA-B alleles (for most subjects) was reportedly achieved from TCR beta sequences.

In regard to this clone: No antigen is known for it.

Amplification used 60 Vbeta primers and 13 Jbeta primers. Sequencing used immunoSEQ multiplex PCR; TCRdb keeps in-frame clones, though not all of them. The sample shows some 190,000 clones, 85% of them seen only once. The CDR3 runs 19 residues. Germline V CDR1 and CDR2: MNHEY, SMNVEV (reference sequence). J gave up 4 bases and V 6 bases, and 20 bases lay outside the gene matches. Material for sequencing was PBMCs. J is TRBJ2-1 and V is TRBV27; 8 bases align to TRBD2. The source of this sequence is a boy aged 2-15 years in good health and CMV-seronegative. CDR3 region: CASSFRWQSLAGGYNEQFF. In DNA form, the CDR3 reads TGTGCCAGCAGCTTTCGGTGGCAGAGCCTAGCGGGCGGGTACAATGAGCAGTTCTTC.